This T cell receptor beta chain originates from a study of shared clonotypes between healthy human individuals. General study points: Across a handful of donors, naive CD4 shared about 5%, naive CD8 more than 3%, memory CD4 roughly 2.1%, memory CD8 0.4%.

Trimming at V came to 5 bases and at J to 2 bases, leaving 20 bases not matched to a gene. Germline CDR1 reads SGHAT; CDR2 reads FQDESV (reference sequence). There are 19 residues in the CDR3. At deep level, the assay was performed. Generated by immunoSEQ multiplex PCR, the TCRdb table keeps only in-frame clones and is missing some. The sample carries a few million clones, roughly 93% recorded once. Concerning this clone itself: Its antigen is undetermined.

In the naive CD8 group, cells lacked CD45RO and were positively selected for CCR7, so terminally differentiated effector memory CD45RA+ cells were left out. Sequenced material: naive CD8+ T cells from PBMCs. This clonotype originated in a man aged 18 to 29 in good health. Some clones in this sample may be carry-over from other donors' samples. The rearrangement uses TRBV11-1 and TRBJ2-7; 8 positions agree with TRBD2. The CDR3: CASSVRMSGSTATTYEQYF. The CDR3 DNA is TGTGCCAGCAGCGTACGTATGAGCGGGAGTACGGCGACGACCTACGAGCAGTACTTC.